This T cell receptor (beta chain) stems from a study of blood T cell repertoires in COVID-19 (dated by TCRdb to 2019 to 2021). About the investigation overall: The collaborator samples originated in the United States, Italy and Spain and spanned the acute and convalescent phases of COVID-19. The dataset comprised deeply sampled blood TCRbeta repertoires from subjects exposed to, actively infected with, or recovered from COVID-19. The repertoires were released in a freely available public database intended as a resource for research on the immune response to SARS-CoV-2. A de-identified subject ID, COVID-19 status, age in years and sex were almost always included in the sample metadata. Samples were obtained from the ongoing ImmuneRACE study (first 160 participants) and from 950 to 1,500 subjects provided by 6 global collaborators. The prospective study material was composed of cDNA or gDNA derived from T cells, B-cell-depleted T cells, or PBMCs. HLA class I and class II types, where available, came from metadata supplied by the sample provider rather than from assay-based typing. Findings and caveats that apply to the study as a whole: Clinical and demographic metadata were provided uncurated, with the amount varying by source and participant.

The immunoSEQ Assay, a bias-controlled multiplex PCR, was used to amplify TCRbeta CDR3 regions from genomic DNA. In the paper's pipeline: The number of nucleated cells in each sample was estimated from the amplification of reference gene primers within the assay. To quantify the absolute abundance of each unique TCRbeta CDR3 rearrangement, sequence reads were collapsed and filtered. Productive Simpson clonality was computed per sample as the square root of Simpson's diversity index over productive rearrangements. The source is immuneACCESS, and TCRdb retained only in-frame sequences with V and J called. Part of the clones is not carried over; for the studies checked, unresolved V genes explain less than half of this, and the remainder is unexplained. V, J and clone size derive from that table, while D and trimming were established from the DNA sequence. The sample contains over 110,000 clones, around 79% of them found a single time. Of the sample, approximately 3.5% falls within the top ten clones.

The junction carries 8 bases between V and J, which are trimmed by 3 bases and 0 bases respectively. The CDR3 spans 14 residues, from the cysteine through the phenylalanine. Just CDR3 DNA is preserved here, 42 bases in frame from base 1. As encoded in the germline V gene (reference sequence), CDR1 is PRHDT while CDR2 is FYEKMQ. The table lists this clone with a count of one. The clone's antigen remains unknown. Base qualities are not at hand, and no much larger clone is one base apart. The collaborating institutions used their own protocols to collect whole blood in K2EDTA tubes. Collaborator samples were shipped for TCRbeta analysis as frozen whole blood, isolated PBMCs, or DNA extracted from either sample type.

The chain links TRBV13 with TRBJ1-1, with no reliable assignment of the D segment. The sequencing sample was made of peripheral blood. The receptor was isolated from a man in his sixties with acute or convalescent COVID-19. The DNA sequence is TGTGCCAGCAGCTTCCCTTCTGTGAACACTGAAGCTTTCTTT. Its protein is CASSFPSVNTEAFF.